Each of the 7 T cell receptor beta chains below was sequenced from the same sample in a study of T-cell memory formation after mild COVID-19. TCRdb re-derived calls from the 5' RACE reads in MiXCR, one entry per CDR3 protein. The table records fewer than 95,000 distinct CDR3 sequences, more than 13% of them present only once. What was sequenced was PBMCs or a T cell subset sorted from them (not recorded which). These receptors were obtained from a man between 18 and 35 years old who had mild COVID-19 (a few samples of this study predate the infection). Cell type and time point are not known.

The V call is TRBV27, the J call TRBJ2-7; no firm D call. Germline CDR1 and CDR2: MNHEY and SMNVEV (reference sequence). With 5 bases removed from V and 2 bases from J, the gap between germline ends came to 10 bases. The CDR3 length is 13 residues. The CDR3, as DNA: TGTGCCAGCAGTCGACGGATAACCTACGAGCAGTACTTC. Protein: CASSRRITYEQYF.

The gene calls are TRBV6-5 and TRBJ2-2; 8 bases line up with TRBD1. CDR3 size: 14 residues. Germline V lookup: CDR1 MNHEY, CDR2 SVGAGI. Trimming at V came to 5 bases and at J to 6 bases, leaving 5 bases not matched to a gene. The CDR3 sequence is CASSTTGGAGELFF. The CDR3 nucleotides are TGTGCCAGCAGTACAACAGGGGGAGCCGGGGAGCTGTTTTTT.

V and J are TRBV24-1 and TRBJ1-5; tentative D call: TRBD1 (5 bases). The CDR3 sequence is 14 residues long. V was cut by 7 bases and J by 6 bases, with 15 bases left in between. CDR1 is KGHDR and CDR2 is SFDVKD in the germline V gene. As DNA, the CDR3 is TGTGCCACCAGCGAAAGCGACAGCGGTCAGCCCCAGCATTTT. Residues: CATSESDSGQPQHF.

The chain has TRBV24-1 and TRBJ1-1; D gene ambiguous. Trimming removed 6 bases at V and 1 base at J, with 11 bases between. CDR3 size: 14 residues. Germline V lookup: CDR1 KGHDR, CDR2 SFDVKD. CDR3 in DNA: TGTGCCACCAGTCACGGACCGCGGAACACTGAAGCTTTCTTT. Translation: CATSHGPRNTEAFF.

This clonotype has a handful of counts. The chain is built from TRBV12-3 or TRBV12-4 and TRBJ1-1, with TRBD1 matching over 8 bases. V lost 7 bases, J lost 5 bases, and 6 bases stayed unmatched. The CDR3 has 13 amino acids. The CDR3 loop is CASKVTGVTEAFF. The CDR3 nucleotides are TGTGCCAGCAAGGTGACAGGGGTTACTGAAGCTTTCTTT.

The CDR3 here is CSANRDRGSNEQFF. The CDR3 DNA reads as TGCAGTGCAAACCGGGACAGGGGGAGTAATGAGCAGTTCTTC. This chain links TRBV20-1 with TRBJ2-1, with 11 positions matching TRBD1. Germline V gives CDR1 DFQATT, CDR2 SNEGSKA (reference sequence). V trimming: 6 bases; J trimming: 7 bases; junction bases outside the gene matches: 8. CDR3 length: 14 residues.

The chain has TRBV4-3 and TRBJ1-3; D call uncertain. The CDR3 sequence is 17 residues long. Deletions cut 4 bases from V and 2 bases from J, with 18 bases between. Looked up from germline, CDR1 is LGHNA and CDR2 is YSLEER. CDR3 in DNA: TGCGCCAGCAGCCTGCTTCAAGATGCAAAGACTGGAAACACCATATATTTT. Its translation: CASSLLQDAKTGNTIYF.